This T cell receptor beta chain was observed in a study of blood T cell repertoires in COVID-19. This CDR3 has 15 residues. The V gene's germline CDR1 is MGHRA and CDR2 YSYEKL. The V gene end was trimmed by 8 bases and the J gene end by 1 base; junction bases not matched to a gene: 7. The method was immunoSEQ multiplex PCR; TCRdb's version includes in-frame clones alone and lacks a portion of them. The sample lists 200,000 or so clones, over 65% occurring once. The chain combines TRBV4-1 with TRBJ2-2; 7 positions agree with TRBD1. The sequence came from a person aged 70 to 85 with COVID-19, enrolled during active disease. Sequences were obtained from peripheral blood. The CDR3 loop reads CASGDRTQNTGELFF. The CDR3 DNA reads as TGCGCCAGCGGGGACAGAACCCAGAACACCGGGGAGCTGTTTTTT.